These 27 T cell receptor beta chains were all obtained from the same sample, sequenced in a study of blood T cells in healthy people across ages. With a J-beta primer mix and a sample-barcoded 5' primer, a second PCR ran 7 to 11 cycles. Each CDR3 protein gets one entry after TCRdb re-called the 5' RACE reads with MiXCR. The table lists a few hundred thousand distinct CDR3 sequences, about 28% of them singletons. The sample also formed part of further work on T cells of mothers and their children.

Input material: blood. The receptor source for this set is a boy aged 2 to 10 in good health.

The table lists this clonotype with a few counts. This chain uses TRBV30 with TRBJ2-6; 8 positions agree with TRBD1. The CDR3 runs to 16 residues. Germline CDR1 GTSNPN, CDR2 SVGIG (reference sequence). V lost 7 bases to trimming and J lost 1 base; unmatched junction nucleotides: 9. The CDR3 spells CASTGGAVSGANVLTF. In DNA, the CDR3 is TGTGCCTCCACAGGGGGAGCTGTGTCTGGGGCCAACGTCCTGACTTTC.

The rearrangement links TRBV11-2 to TRBJ2-1; 10 nucleotides match TRBD2. There are 15 residues in the CDR3. V shed 3 bases and J 7 bases; nucleotides not matched to a gene: 6. CDR1 is SGHAT, CDR2 FQNNGV, per germline. The CDR3 here is CASSLEAGGWNEQFF. The CDR3 region has the DNA TGTGCCAGCAGCTTGGAAGCGGGGGGGTGGAATGAGCAGTTCTTC.

There are a few counts of this clonotype. V is TRBV20-1 and J is TRBJ1-1, with a tentative D call TRBD1 (6 bases). Trimming stripped 6 bases from V and 5 bases from J, with 22 bases between. CDR3 size: 15 residues. Germline-derived CDR1 and CDR2 are DFQATT and SNEGSKA (reference sequence). The CDR3 bases are TGCAGTGCGCCCGAGGGGGGGACCCGGAATACTGAAGCTTTCTTT. This gives the protein CSAPEGGTRNTEAFF.

This clonotype has a handful of counts. This chain connects TRBV6-5 to TRBJ2-3; no definite D call. This CDR3 has 14 residues. Per germline, CDR1 MNHEY and CDR2 SVGAGI. Trimming took off 2 bases at V and 1 base at J, with 7 bases between the two ends. CDR3 residues: CASSYGAGTDTQYF. The DNA of the CDR3 is TGTGCCAGCAGTTACGGTGCCGGCACAGATACGCAGTATTTT.

The chain combines TRBV6-6 with TRBJ2-5; no reliable D call. The DNA end is a closer match to TRBJ2-1, so the J assignment may be wrong. Looked up from germline, CDR1 is MNHNY and CDR2 is SVGAGI (reference sequence). CDR3 length: 12 residues. The CDR3 nucleotides read TGTGCCAGCACCAGCACTGGGAATGAGCAGTTCTTC. Translated: CASTSTGNEQFF.

This clonotype was seen only a few times. The V call is TRBV12-3 or TRBV12-4, the J call TRBJ2-2; D possibly corresponds to TRBD2 (6 bases). This CDR3 is 16 amino acids long. Trimming removed 2 bases from V and 1 base from J, with 11 bases in between. The CDR3 sequence: CASSLSVGGNTGELFF. The DNA of the CDR3 is TGTGCCAGCAGTTTATCAGTGGGGGGGAACACCGGGGAGCTGTTTTTT.

In the case of this clonotype: Possible read error: a much larger clone is one base away. This chain joins TRBV12-5 and TRBJ1-1; D remains ambiguous. The V end was cut by 2 bases, the J end by 4 bases, with 8 bases between. CDR1 and CDR2 from the germline V gene are LGHNT and FRNRAP. The CDR3 has 13 residues. DNA for the CDR3: TGTGCTAGTGGTTTGTACGTGGCCACTGAAGCTTTCTTT. It translates to CASGLYVATEAFF.

CDR3 protein: CASSFQAAKNIQYF. The CDR3 bases are TGTGCCAGCAGCTTCCAGGCGGCCAAAAACATTCAGTACTTC. This chain connects TRBV7-6 to TRBJ2-4, with no clear D. Germline CDR1 and CDR2: SGHVS and FNYEAQ. The V end was cut by 3 bases, the J end by 1 base, with 7 bases between. The CDR3 extends over 14 amino acids.

This chain joins TRBV7-9 and TRBJ1-3; D gene unclear. Between the trimmed V and J ends, which lost 1 base and 0 bases, there was a span of 10 bases. Germline loops: CDR1 SEHNR, CDR2 FQNEAQ (reference sequence). This CDR3 comprises 16 residues. The CDR3 protein is CASSLGPRGSGNTIYF. CDR3 bases: TGTGCCAGCAGCTTAGGACCCCGTGGCTCTGGAAACACCATATATTTT. Full variable domain (outside the CDR3, taken from reference TRBV7-9 and TRBJ1-3): DTGVSQNPRHKITKRGQNVTFRCDPISEHNRLYWYRQTLGQGPEFLTYFQNEAQLEKSRLLSDRFSAERPKGSFSTLEIQRTEQGDSAMYLCASSLGPRGSGNTIYFGEGSWLTVV.

This clonotype was detected a few times. V gene TRBV7-9 combines with J gene TRBJ1-2; possible D gene TRBD1, 6 bases. The CDR3 has 15 amino acids. Germline loops: CDR1 SEHNR, CDR2 FQNEAQ (reference sequence). The V end was cut by 5 bases, the J end by 5 bases, with 18 bases between. The DNA of the CDR3 is TGTGCCAGCAGCAGAACGGGGGGGCTAACTTATGGCTACACCTTC. Protein: CASSRTGGLTYGYTF. Together with reference TRBV7-9 and TRBJ1-2, the CDR3 gives the full variable domain: DTGVSQNPRHKITKRGQNVTFRCDPISEHNRLYWYRQTLGQGPEFLTYFQNEAQLEKSRLLSDRFSAERPKGSFSTLEIQRTEQGDSAMYLCASSRTGGLTYGYTFGSGTRLTVV.

The V call is TRBV6-1, the J call TRBJ2-7, with D perhaps matching TRBD2 (6 bases). The J call may not be correct, given that the DNA end is closer to TRBJ2-5. Germline V gives CDR1 MNHNS, CDR2 SASEGT. This CDR3 is built from 14 residues. CDR3 DNA: TGTGCCAGCACCCAAAATCTCGGGGGAGAGACCCAGTACTTC. This encodes CASTQNLGGETQYF.

This clonotype was picked up a small number of times. The chain recombines TRBV5-5 with TRBJ1-3; 8 positions match TRBD1. The V and J ends lost 4 bases and 4 bases, in that order; junction bases with no gene match: 10. The germline gives CDR1 SGHKS, CDR2 YYEKEE (reference sequence). This CDR3 is 16 amino acids long. The CDR3 DNA reads as TGTGCCAGCAGCCTCTGGACAGGGAGAGCCGGAAACACCATATATTTT. Protein sequence: CASSLWTGRAGNTIYF.

V usage is TRBV7-2 and J usage is TRBJ1-5; D gene ambiguous. Germline loops: CDR1 SGHTA, CDR2 FQGNSA. This CDR3 is 16 amino acids long. V dropped 4 bases and J dropped 2 bases, with 15 bases sitting between them. The CDR3 DNA sequence: TGTGCCAGCAGCTCGGACGGTCGTTGGGGCAATCAGCCCCAGCATTTT. This translates into CASSSDGRWGNQPQHF.

This chain links TRBV19 with TRBJ1-5; 7 nucleotides agree with TRBD1. The V and J ends lost 1 base and 4 bases, in that order; junction bases with no gene match: 7. The CDR3 length is 16 residues. From germline, CDR1 is LNHDA and CDR2 SQIVND (reference sequence). CDR3 nucleotide sequence: TGTGCCAGTAGTATAGTATCCGGGACAGAGAATCAGCCCCAGCATTTT. This sequence encodes CASSIVSGTENQPQHF.

CDR3 sequence reads: CASSSRREENQPQHF. For the CDR3, the DNA is TGTGCCAGCAGCTCCCGGCGGGAGGAGAATCAGCCCCAGCATTTT. J is TRBJ1-5 and V is TRBV7-2; no clear D. Trimming cost V 4 bases and J 4 bases, with 14 bases left between them. Germline loops: CDR1 SGHTA, CDR2 FQGNSA. This CDR3 region has 15 residues.

This clonotype was picked up a small number of times. The chain links TRBV6-6 to TRBJ2-7; 7 bases match TRBD1. With V trimmed by 2 bases and J by 2 bases, 9 bases remained unmatched. In germline, CDR1 is MNHNY, CDR2 SVGAGI (reference sequence). The CDR3 loop spans 16 amino acids. The CDR3 DNA reads as TGTGCCAGCAGTTACGCGGACAGGAATAGCCCCTACGAGCAGTACTTC. Protein product: CASSYADRNSPYEQYF.

The V and J genes are TRBV12-5 and TRBJ2-1, with D perhaps TRBD2 (6 bases). This CDR3 has 14 residues. V was cut by 4 bases and J by 0 bases, with 7 bases left in between. Per the germline V gene, CDR1 is LGHNT and CDR2 is FRNRAP. DNA for the CDR3: TGTGCTAGTGGTTCGGAGGGCTCCTACAATGAGCAGTTCTTC. Translation: CASGSEGSYNEQFF.

The sample holds a few counts of this clonotype. The V and J genes are TRBV12-3 or TRBV12-4 and TRBJ2-5, with 8 bases fitting TRBD1. V shed 6 bases, J shed 4 bases, and the junction held 10 bases outside the gene matches. The CDR3 is made up of 15 amino acids. The CDR3 sequence is CASRKDRGRGETQYF. CDR3 in DNA: TGTGCCAGCAGGAAAGACAGGGGACGGGGAGAGACCCAGTACTTC.

J is TRBJ1-5 and V is TRBV3-1; D gene unclear. Germline V gene lookup returns CDR1 LGHDT and CDR2 YNNKEL (reference sequence). Trimming removed 10 bases from V and 0 bases from J, with 7 bases in between. The CDR3 sequence is 12 residues long. This chain's CDR3 is CATGDSNQPQHF. CDR3 DNA: TGTGCCACAGGTGATAGCAATCAGCCCCAGCATTTT.

This clonotype was recorded only once. V usage is TRBV6-1 and J usage is TRBJ1-2; D is unclear. The V end lost 8 bases, the J end lost 8 bases, and 18 bases lay between the germline ends. CDR1 MNHNS and CDR2 SASEGT come from the germline V gene. This CDR3 is built from 13 residues. The CDR3 loop reads CASGRDFLSGYTF. The DNA of the CDR3 is TGTGCCAGCGGTAGGGATTTTCTGTCGGGCTACACCTTC.

This clonotype has only a few counts. The chain couples TRBV11-2 to TRBJ2-2, with 7 bases fitting TRBD2. The length of the CDR3 is 15 residues. J lost 3 bases, V lost 3 bases, and 4 bases had no gene match. The germline CDR1 and CDR2 sequences are SGHAT and FQNNGV. DNA for the CDR3: TGTGCCAGCAGCTTGGGAGGGCGGGACACCGGGGAGCTGTTTTTT. Its protein product is CASSLGGRDTGELFF.

Only a few counts were recorded for this clonotype. The chain has TRBV6-7 and TRBJ1-1, with no clear D. TRBV6-7 counts as an open reading frame of uncertain function. This CDR3 is built from 11 residues. V was trimmed by 0 bases and J by 11 bases, leaving 7 bases between them. For the CDR3, the DNA is TGTGCCAGCAGTTACTCGGTCCGGGCTTTCTTT. Its protein is CASSYSVRAFF.

This clonotype came up a few times. The V call is TRBV30, the J call TRBJ1-6; tentative D call: TRBD1 (5 bases). The germline V gene has CDR1 GTSNPN and CDR2 SVGIG (reference sequence). The length of the CDR3 is 14 residues. Trimming pared 3 bases from V and 7 bases from J, leaving 13 bases between. CDR3 in amino acids: CAWSQGAHNSPLHF. CDR3 nucleotides: TGTGCCTGGAGCCAAGGGGCGCACAATTCACCCCTCCACTTT.

This clonotype was seen a few times. The chain carries TRBV7-6 and TRBJ2-3; 11 bases line up with TRBD2. Per germline, CDR1 SGHVS and CDR2 FNYEAQ. With 5 bases clipped from V and 6 bases from J, the junction kept 13 bases outside the gene matches. This CDR3 has 17 residues. This chain's CDR3 is CASSPWAVTSGADTQYF. The CDR3, as DNA: TGTGCCAGCAGCCCCTGGGCAGTGACTAGCGGGGCGGATACGCAGTATTTT.

V is TRBV2 and J is TRBJ2-5; D is unclear. Matching the DNA end better, TRBJ2-1 makes the J call doubtful. From germline, CDR1 is SNHLY and CDR2 FYNNEI. The CDR3 has 12 residues. The CDR3 nucleotides read TGTGCCAGCAGTGACTTACGACCCCAGCAGTTCTTC. Encoded protein: CASSDLRPQQFF.

The sample holds many counts of this clonotype. The chain is built from TRBV27 and TRBJ2-5; maybe TRBD2 (6 bases). Trimming removed 5 bases from V and 1 base from J, with 11 bases in between. The CDR3 extends over 14 amino acids. Germline lookup yields CDR1 MNHEY and CDR2 SMNVEV (reference sequence). CDR3 nucleotides: TGTGCCAGCAGTCTGGCGCGGGGCCAAGAGACCCAGTACTTC. It translates to CASSLARGQETQYF.

The table lists this clonotype with a few counts. This chain joins TRBV10-3 and TRBJ2-5; D call uncertain. Germline V gene lookup returns CDR1 ENHRY and CDR2 SYGVKD. The CDR3 runs to 13 residues. V lost 4 bases to trimming and J lost 1 base, with 7 bases between them. CDR3 nucleotide sequence: TGTGCCATCAGTGCAGGCACCCAAGAGACCCAGTACTTC. Translating it yields CAISAGTQETQYF.